Presented here are 18 T cell receptor beta chains from one specimen sequenced in a study of T cell responses to AZD1222 COVID-19 vaccine. Assay: immunoSEQ multiplex PCR; the TCRdb copy retains only in-frame clones and omits some. Here the sample spans tens of thousands of clones, roughly 90% being singletons. Sequences were derived from peripheral blood, sampled on day 0 of AZD1222 vaccination. The receptors here all came from an adult in good health.

V is TRBV7-8 and J is TRBJ2-1; D is undetermined. Germline CDR1 reads SGHVS; CDR2 reads FQNEAQ. Trimming cost V 2 bases and J 4 bases, with 6 bases left between them. The CDR3 loop spans 13 amino acids. Here the CDR3 DNA reads TGTGCCAGCAGCTTACCCAGTTACAATGAGCAGTTCTTC. Protein: CASSLPSYNEQFF.

V gene TRBV11-3 combines with J gene TRBJ1-6, with 7 positions matching TRBD1. Germline CDR1 reads SGHNT; CDR2 reads YENEEA. This CDR3 has 15 amino acids. V shed 5 bases, J shed 7 bases, and the junction held 8 bases outside the gene matches. CDR3 sequence: CASSARTGYNSPLHF. CDR3 in DNA: TGTGCCAGCAGCGCACGGACAGGTTACAATTCACCCCTCCACTTT. Looking up the rest from reference TRBV11-3 and TRBJ1-6 gives the full variable domain: EAGVVQSPRYKIIEKKQPVAFWCNPISGHNTLYWYLQNLGQGPELLIRYENEEAVDDSQLPKDRFSAERLKGVDSTLKIQPAELGDSAVYLCASSARTGYNSPLHFGNGTRLTVT.

V gene TRBV2 combines with J gene TRBJ2-3; 8 bases fit TRBD2. V lost 7 bases and J lost 2; bases outside the gene matches: 11. Germline-derived CDR1 and CDR2 are SNHLY and FYNNEI. The CDR3 contains 16 residues. In DNA form, the CDR3 reads TGTGCCAGCACTGCCCAGCGGGGGCTAAACACAGATACGCAGTATTTT. Translation gives CASTAQRGLNTDTQYF.

The chain uses TRBV28 and TRBJ1-5; D gene ambiguous. V was pared by 4 bases and J by 0 bases, with 13 bases between. Germline loops: CDR1 MDHEN, CDR2 SYDVKM. The CDR3 has 16 residues. The CDR3 reads CASSSDGAYSNQPQHF. CDR3 bases: TGTGCCAGCAGTTCCGACGGTGCGTATAGCAATCAGCCCCAGCATTTT. Filled out from reference TRBV28 and TRBJ1-5, the complete variable domain reads DVKVTQSSRYLVKRTGEKVFLECVQDMDHENMFWYRQDPGLGLRLIYFSYDVKMKEKGDIPEGYSVSREKKERFSLILESASTNQTSMYLCASSSDGAYSNQPQHFGDGTRLSIL.

The CDR3, as DNA: TGTGCCAGCAGCGTAGGAAGCCAGATGAACACTGAAGCTTTCTTT. Translation: CASSVGSQMNTEAFF. The J gene is TRBJ1-1, the V gene TRBV9; D ambiguous. There are 15 residues in the CDR3. V shed 0 bases and J shed 0 bases, with 9 bases lying between them. Germline CDR1 and CDR2: SGDLS and YYNGEE.

The CDR3 DNA is TGTGCCACCAGCAGAGGCCCCCAAGGCGAGCAGTACTTC. It is translated as CATSRGPQGEQYF. The chain combines TRBV15 with TRBJ2-7; D remains ambiguous. The germline V gene encodes CDR1 LNHNV and CDR2 YYDKDF (reference sequence). This CDR3 region has 13 residues. V was shortened by 1 base and J by 6 bases, with 10 bases between the two germline ends.

The V and J genes are TRBV28 and TRBJ1-2; the D is unclear. CDR1 and CDR2 (germline): MDHEN, SYDVKM. CDR3 size: 14 residues. Deletions cut 7 bases from V and 1 base from J, with 13 bases between. CDR3 nucleotides: TGTGCCAGCACTTTTACCGGGTTTAACTATGGCTACACCTTC. It translates to CASTFTGFNYGYTF.

This chain uses TRBV9 with TRBJ2-7; either TRBD1 or TRBD2 may supply D (5 bases each). Germline values: CDR1 SGDLS, CDR2 YYNGEE. The V end lost 0 bases, the J end lost 12 bases, and 16 bases lay between the germline ends. The length of the CDR3 is 13 residues. The CDR3 bases are TGTGCCAGCAGCGTAGAAGAGGGGACGCAACCGTACTTC. Translation: CASSVEEGTQPYF.

The V call is TRBV24-1, the J call TRBJ1-2; no clear D gene. The germline V and J ends were trimmed by 2 bases and 4 bases, with 10 bases remaining between them. Per germline, CDR1 KGHDR and CDR2 SFDVKD. The CDR3 consists of 14 residues. The CDR3: CATSDYGTSYGYTF. CDR3 nucleotides: TGTGCCACCAGTGATTATGGCACAAGCTATGGCTACACCTTC.

This chain links TRBV20-1 with TRBJ2-5; D not certain. The germline V gene has CDR1 DFQATT and CDR2 SNEGSKA (reference sequence). V was shortened by 4 bases and J by 9 bases, with 3 bases between the two germline ends. The CDR3 spans 8 residues. Here the CDR3 DNA reads TGCAGTGCTAATCCCCAGTACTTC. This sequence encodes CSANPQYF.

The V gene is TRBV30, the J gene TRBJ1-2; D is possibly TRBD1 (5 bases). The germline V and J ends were trimmed by 1 base and 6 bases, with 9 bases remaining between them. Germline CDR1 is GTSNPN and CDR2 is SVGIG (reference sequence). This CDR3 spans 12 amino acids. Written as DNA, the CDR3 is TGTGCCTGGAGTGGAGGGGCAGATGGCTACACCTTC. It encodes CAWSGGADGYTF.

The rearrangement links TRBV7-9 to TRBJ1-4; 7 bases match TRBD1. This CDR3 has 15 residues. Germline V lookup: CDR1 SEHNR, CDR2 FQNEAQ (reference sequence). J was trimmed by 8 bases and V by 5 bases; bases with no gene match: 11. The CDR3 sequence: CASSTIRQGGEKLFF. The CDR3 DNA reads as TGTGCCAGCAGCACAATTAGACAGGGTGGCGAAAAACTGTTTTTT. The full variable domain, in which reference TRBV7-9 and TRBJ1-4 provide the parts outside the CDR3, is DTGVSQNPRHKITKRGQNVTFRCDPISEHNRLYWYRQTLGQGPEFLTYFQNEAQLEKSRLLSDRFSAERPKGSFSTLEIQRTEQGDSAMYLCASSTIRQGGEKLFFGSGTQLSVL.

This clone has a handful of counts. V gene TRBV27 combines with J gene TRBJ1-1; D is undetermined. V gave up 3 bases and J gave up 6 bases, with 8 bases separating them. This CDR3 is built from 12 residues. The germline V gene encodes CDR1 MNHEY and CDR2 SMNVEV (reference sequence). The CDR3 DNA reads TGTGCCAGCAGTTTTCGTGGGTCTGAAGCTTTCTTT. Translation: CASSFRGSEAFF.

V and J are TRBV28 and TRBJ2-7; D might be TRBD1 (5 bases). V lost 6 bases to trimming and J lost 5 bases, with 8 bases between them. The CDR3 is 11 residues long. CDR1 and CDR2 (germline): MDHEN, SYDVKM. This chain's CDR3 is CASRGPHEQYF. In nucleotides, the CDR3 is TGTGCCAGCAGGGGGCCCCACGAGCAGTACTTC.

The rearrangement uses TRBV28 and TRBJ2-7; the match to TRBD1 covers 7 bases. CDR1 and CDR2 (germline): MDHEN, SYDVKM. This CDR3 spans 16 amino acids. The ends lost 5 bases at V and 1 base at J; junction bases unmatched: 11. CDR3 protein: CASSGGPDRASYEQYF. CDR3 in DNA: TGTGCCAGCAGTGGGGGCCCCGACAGGGCTTCCTACGAGCAGTACTTC. Full variable domain (remainder filled in from reference TRBV28 and TRBJ2-7): DVKVTQSSRYLVKRTGEKVFLECVQDMDHENMFWYRQDPGLGLRLIYFSYDVKMKEKGDIPEGYSVSREKKERFSLILESASTNQTSMYLCASSGGPDRASYEQYFGPGTRLTVT.

The CDR3 loop is CASSATSGRATDTQYF. The CDR3, as DNA: TGTGCCAGCAGCGCCACTAGCGGAAGGGCCACAGATACGCAGTATTTT. J is TRBJ2-3 and V is TRBV5-5; TRBD2 agrees at 8 bases. The CDR3 contains 16 residues. Germline-derived CDR1 and CDR2 are SGHKS and YYEKEE (reference sequence). After removal of 4 bases from V and 2 bases from J, the junction contained 9 bases not matched to a gene.

The chain carries TRBV28 and TRBJ1-1, with 7 nucleotides matching TRBD1. Unmatched junction bases numbered 8, after V lost 6 bases and J lost 1 base. The CDR3 consists of 15 residues. Per germline, CDR1 MDHEN and CDR2 SYDVKM. CDR3 in amino acids: CASSYFDRANTEAFF. Here the CDR3 DNA reads TGTGCCAGCAGCTATTTCGACAGGGCGAACACTGAAGCTTTCTTT.

This chain connects TRBV7-9 to TRBJ2-1; D not certain. There are 15 residues in the CDR3. V was clipped by 0 bases and J by 4 bases, with 10 bases between them. CDR1 is SEHNR and CDR2 is FQNEAQ in the germline V gene (reference sequence). The CDR3 coding sequence is TGTGCCAGCAGCTTAGCGGGCGCCACTTACAATGAGCAGTTCTTC. This sequence encodes CASSLAGATYNEQFF.